The next 14 T cell receptor beta chains were all read from a single sample in a study of shared clonotypes between healthy human individuals. Here immunoSEQ multiplex PCR was the method, and the copy in TCRdb shows in-frame clones only, minus some. The sample lists about 450,000 clones, roughly 85% occurring once. Sample: PBMCs. These receptors came from a woman in her 40s in good health. Some clones in this sample may be carry-over from other donors' samples.

This chain connects TRBV5-1 to TRBJ2-7, with 7 nucleotides matching TRBD1. Trimming cost V 0 bases and J 2 bases; bases outside gene matches: 11. The CDR3 spans 17 residues. The germline gives CDR1 SGHRS, CDR2 YFSETQ. Here the CDR3 DNA reads TGCGCCAGCAGCTTGGCTGCAGGGGGATCCATTGCCTACGAGCAGTACTTC. This encodes CASSLAAGGSIAYEQYF.

This clone was detected only a few times. The chain joins TRBV19 to TRBJ1-2; D possibly corresponds to TRBD1 (5 bases). Germline V gene sequence: CDR1 LNHDA, CDR2 SQIVND (reference sequence). V shed 0 bases and J shed 5 bases, with 10 bases lying between them. CDR3 length equals 14 residues. The CDR3 here is CASSIEVTAYGYTF. As DNA, the CDR3 is TGTGCCAGTAGTATAGAGGTGACAGCATATGGCTACACCTTC.

Only a few counts were recorded for this clone. This sequence joins TRBV5-1 and TRBJ1-1; 7 nucleotides match TRBD1. Germline-derived CDR1 and CDR2 are SGHRS and YFSETQ. Germline trimming cut 6 bases from V and 0 bases from J; bases unmatched to any gene: 5. The CDR3 length is 14 residues. The CDR3 region has the DNA TGCGCCAGCACTACGGGACAGATGAACACTGAAGCTTTCTTT. Amino acids: CASTTGQMNTEAFF.

This chain uses TRBV19 with TRBJ1-5; TRBD1 matches at 9 bases. Germline values: CDR1 LNHDA, CDR2 SQIVND (reference sequence). The CDR3 extends over 14 amino acids. J gave up 7 bases and V 5 bases, and 6 bases lay outside the gene matches. The CDR3 region is CASSLGTGYQPQHF. CDR3 DNA sequence: TGTGCCAGTAGTCTTGGGACAGGGTACCAGCCCCAGCATTTT.

The genes are TRBV10-3 and TRBJ1-1; D is unresolved. There are 14 residues in the CDR3. The germline V gene has CDR1 ENHRY and CDR2 SYGVKD. V was trimmed by 6 bases and J by 0 bases, leaving 11 bases between them. CDR3 sequence reads: CAIRDGPMNTEAFF. Here the CDR3 DNA reads TGTGCCATCAGAGACGGACCCATGAACACTGAAGCTTTCTTT.

The chain employs TRBV5-1 and TRBJ1-2; perhaps TRBD1 as D (5 bases). The V gene lost 4 bases and the J gene lost 4 bases, with 11 bases spanning the gap. This CDR3 is 13 amino acids long. The germline CDR1 and CDR2 sequences are SGHRS and YFSETQ. The CDR3 spells CASSPGLSYGYTF. The CDR3 DNA sequence: TGCGCCAGCAGCCCGGGACTGTCCTATGGCTACACCTTC.

V and J are TRBV9 and TRBJ2-1, with 7 bases that match TRBD1. From germline, CDR1 is SGDLS and CDR2 YYNGEE. The CDR3 covers 15 residues. J lost 6 bases, V lost 3 bases, and 9 bases had no gene match. Here the CDR3 reads CASSAPGQPSNEQFF. CDR3 sequence (DNA): TGTGCCAGCAGCGCACCGGGACAGCCATCCAATGAGCAGTTCTTC.

The V gene is TRBV2, the J gene TRBJ2-1; D may be TRBD1 or TRBD2 (6 bases each). The CDR3 consists of 13 residues. V was clipped by 7 bases and J by 4 bases, with 11 bases between them. CDR1 and CDR2 from the germline V gene are SNHLY and FYNNEI. The CDR3 region is CASNGGRYNEQFF. CDR3 DNA: TGTGCCAGCAATGGGGGGCGGTACAATGAGCAGTTCTTC. The full variable domain, in which reference TRBV2 and TRBJ2-1 provide the parts outside the CDR3, is EPEVTQTPSHQVTQMGQEVILRCVPISNHLYFYWYRQILGQKVEFLVSFYNNEISEKSEIFDDQFSVERPDGSNFTLKIRSTKLEDSAMYFCASNGGRYNEQFFGPGTRLTVL.

The V gene is TRBV6-5, the J gene TRBJ2-1; D is possibly TRBD1 (6 bases). CDR3 length: 12 amino acids. Trimming took 5 bases from V and 9 from J, leaving 11 bases between them. Germline V lookup: CDR1 MNHEY, CDR2 SVGAGI. This chain's CDR3 is CASSTTRGEQFF. CDR3 coding DNA: TGTGCCAGCAGTACCACCAGGGGTGAGCAGTTCTTC.

The chain couples TRBV7-9 to TRBJ2-6, with D unclear. V was shortened by 0 bases and J by 3 bases, with 3 bases between the two germline ends. The germline gives CDR1 SEHNR, CDR2 FQNEAQ (reference sequence). The CDR3 is 14 amino acids. This chain's CDR3 is CASSLASGANVLTF. In nucleotides, the CDR3 is TGTGCCAGCAGCTTAGCTAGTGGGGCCAACGTCCTGACTTTC.

The chain uses TRBV19 and TRBJ2-3; tentatively, D is TRBD2 (5 bases). The V gene lost 3 bases and the J gene lost 4 bases, with 8 bases spanning the gap. There are 13 residues in the CDR3. Germline lookup yields CDR1 LNHDA and CDR2 SQIVND (reference sequence). This chain's CDR3 is CASSIQDSDTQYF. The CDR3 DNA reads TGTGCCAGTAGTATCCAGGACTCAGATACGCAGTATTTT.

This chain joins TRBV7-3 and TRBJ1-6; no definite D call. The germline gives CDR1 SGHTA, CDR2 FQGTGA. Trimming removed 5 bases from V and 5 bases from J, with 7 bases in between. This CDR3 comprises 13 residues. CDR3: CASSQNNNSPLHF. The CDR3 nucleotides are TGTGCCAGCAGCCAGAATAATAATTCACCCCTCCACTTT. Full variable domain (rest looked up from reference TRBV7-3 and TRBJ1-6): GAGVSQTPSNKVTEKGKYVELRCDPISGHTALYWYRQSLGQGPEFLIYFQGTGAADDSGLPNDRFFAVRPEGSVSTLKIQRTERGDSAVYLCASSQNNNSPLHFGNGTRLTVT.

The CDR3 loop reads CASSLRVSYEQYF. Here the CDR3 DNA reads TGCGCCAGCAGCTTACGGGTTTCCTACGAGCAGTACTTC. The V gene is TRBV5-1, the J gene TRBJ2-7; D gene uncertain. V was shortened by 2 bases and J by 1 base, with 7 bases between the two germline ends. The V gene's germline CDR1 is SGHRS and CDR2 YFSETQ. This CDR3 has 13 amino acids.

As regards this clone: Other DNA sequences in this specimen translate into the identical CDR3. This chain connects TRBV6-5 to TRBJ2-7; 9 bases line up with TRBD1. The CDR3 runs to 14 residues. Germline V gene lookup returns CDR1 MNHEY and CDR2 SVGAGI. V shed 6 bases, J shed 1 base, and the junction held 4 bases outside the gene matches. The CDR3 here is CASSPDRGSYEQYF. The CDR3 coding sequence is TGTGCCAGCAGCCCTGACAGGGGGTCCTACGAGCAGTACTTC.